In its sample, the clone carrying this TCR beta chain was seen many times. The antigen remains unidentified. The sample comes from a study of T cells after yellow fever vaccination. Whole-study results and caveats: A weaker secondary response peaked on day 5, the primary on day 15.

TCRdb redid the calling of the 5' RACE reads with MiXCR, one entry per CDR3 protein. The top ten hold 28% of the sample, which has 50,000 or so distinct CDR3 sequences, roughly 7.3% seen once. Germline CDR1 SQVTM, CDR2 ANQGSEA. There are 13 residues in the CDR3. The J segment lost 3 bases and the V segment lost 8 bases, leaving 6 bases of the junction unmatched. The receptor's source is a man in his late teens or twenties who received the YFV17D yellow fever vaccine. The V gene is TRBV29-1, the J gene TRBJ2-2; TRBD1 agrees at 7 bases. The sequencing here drew on CD8+ T cells sorted from PBMCs, taken around 15 days after the first yellow fever vaccination. In nucleotides, the CDR3 is TGCAGCTTTAGGACAGGATACACCGGGGAGCTGTTTTTT. It codes for CSFRTGYTGELFF.